The 20 T cell receptor beta chains listed next were all sequenced from one sample in a study of technical replicates of blood from a handful of donors. Produced via immunoSEQ multiplex PCR; TCRdb's table is partial and in-frame only. The profile shows tens of thousands of clones, about 90% of them singletons. Sequenced input: T cells isolated from PBMCs. The origin of the receptors is a human donor in good health.

This chain uses TRBV7-7 with TRBJ2-5; 8 bases agree with TRBD1. Germline CDR1 is SSHAT and CDR2 is FNYEAQ (reference sequence). J lost 5 bases, V lost 4 bases, and 9 bases had no gene match. The CDR3 totals 15 residues. The CDR3, as DNA: TGTGCCAGCAGCTCTTGGACAGGGATAGGGGAGACCCAGTACTTC. Protein sequence: CASSSWTGIGETQYF. Filled out from reference TRBV7-7 and TRBJ2-5, the complete variable domain reads GAGVSQSPRYKVTKRGQDVTLRCDPISSHATLYWYQQALGQGPEFLTYFNYEAQPDKSGLPSDRFSAERPEGSISTLTIQRTEQRDSAMYRCASSSWTGIGETQYFGPGTRLLVL.

Only one count was recorded for this clone. This sequence joins TRBV2 and TRBJ2-7, with 11 bases that match TRBD1. Per germline, CDR1 SNHLY and CDR2 FYNNEI. The CDR3 runs to 14 residues. The J segment lost 1 base and the V segment lost 8 bases, leaving 4 bases of the junction unmatched. CDR3 amino acids: CASPRDRGSYEQYF. CDR3 nucleotides: TGTGCCAGCCCCCGGGACAGGGGGTCCTACGAGCAGTACTTC. Drawing the rest from reference TRBV2 and TRBJ2-7, the complete variable domain is EPEVTQTPSHQVTQMGQEVILRCVPISNHLYFYWYRQILGQKVEFLVSFYNNEISEKSEIFDDQFSVERPDGSNFTLKIRSTKLEDSAMYFCASPRDRGSYEQYFGPGTRLTVT.

V is TRBV27 and J is TRBJ2-3; the D is unclear. The CDR3 runs to 14 residues. V shed 2 bases and J shed 2 bases, with 8 bases lying between them. Germline CDR1 reads MNHEY; CDR2 reads SMNVEV (reference sequence). This CDR3 is CASSLGTYTDTQYF. Written as DNA, the CDR3 is TGTGCCAGCAGTTTAGGTACTTACACAGATACGCAGTATTTT.

The chain combines TRBV4-1 with TRBJ2-1; 11 bases are a match to TRBD2. V dropped 4 bases and J dropped 4; count of bases not matched to a gene: 9. Per the germline V gene, CDR1 is MGHRA and CDR2 is YSYEKL. The CDR3 loop spans 17 amino acids. The DNA for the CDR3 is TGCGCCAGCAGCCCTAAACGACTAGCGGGGCCTTACAATGAGCAGTTCTTC. Amino acids: CASSPKRLAGPYNEQFF.

This chain connects TRBV5-4 to TRBJ2-6; no firm D call. The CDR3 runs 14 residues. CDR1 is SGHNT and CDR2 is YYREEE in the germline V gene (reference sequence). Trimming took 5 bases from V and 2 from J, leaving 8 bases between them. The CDR3 spells CASSQVAGANVLTF. The CDR3, as DNA: TGTGCCAGCAGTCAAGTAGCTGGGGCCAACGTCCTGACTTTC. The full variable domain, rest sourced from reference TRBV5-4 and TRBJ2-6, is ETGVTQSPTHLIKTRGQQVTLRCSSQSGHNTVSWYQQALGQGPQFIFQYYREEENGRGNFPPRFSGLQFPNYSSELNVNALELDDSALYLCASSQVAGANVLTFGAGSRLTVL.

The CDR3 sequence is CASSIREGEKLFF. Here the CDR3 DNA reads TGTGCCAGCAGTATAAGGGAGGGTGAAAAACTGTTTTTT. V usage is TRBV9 and J usage is TRBJ1-4; D remains unclear. The V gene's germline CDR1 is SGDLS and CDR2 YYNGEE. This CDR3 is 13 amino acids long. V lost 5 bases to trimming and J lost 7 bases, with 12 bases between them.

The chain couples TRBV10-3 to TRBJ2-7; D is undetermined. This CDR3 comprises 13 residues. Germline assignment: CDR1 ENHRY and CDR2 SYGVKD. V was pared by 0 bases and J by 3 bases, with 6 bases between. The CDR3 sequence: CAISESNGYEQYF. The CDR3 DNA follows: TGTGCCATCAGTGAGTCGAACGGCTACGAGCAGTACTTC.

Turning to this clone: A read error may account for a junction end that differs from germline. The chain uses TRBV13 and TRBJ2-7; D perhaps matches TRBD2 (5 bases). The CDR3 spans 15 residues. The germline V gene has CDR1 PRHDT and CDR2 FYEKMQ (reference sequence). CDR3 loop: CASTLDRAGNHEQYF. Here the CDR3 DNA reads TGTGCCAGCACCTTAGACCGTGCGGGTAACCACGAGCAGTACTTC.

The V call is TRBV27, the J call TRBJ2-5, with 7 nucleotides matching TRBD1. V gave up 1 base and J gave up 5 bases; unmatched junction bases: 13. The CDR3 extends over 17 amino acids. CDR1 and CDR2 (germline): MNHEY, SMNVEV (reference sequence). This CDR3 is CASSLFRVGGPGETQYF. The DNA of the CDR3 is TGTGCCAGCAGTTTATTCCGGGTAGGGGGCCCCGGGGAGACCCAGTACTTC.

V and J are TRBV30 and TRBJ2-7; 7 bases are a match to TRBD2. V shed 7 bases and J 4 bases; nucleotides not matched to a gene: 7. CDR3 size: 12 residues. Germline V gene sequence: CDR1 GTSNPN, CDR2 SVGIG (reference sequence). The chain's CDR3 is CASSWGGYEQYF. CDR3 nucleotide sequence: TGTGCCTCAAGTTGGGGGGGTTACGAGCAGTACTTC.

This chain uses TRBV6-5 with TRBJ1-5, with D hard to call. V dropped 6 bases and J dropped 7 bases, with 16 bases sitting between them. Germline lookup yields CDR1 MNHEY and CDR2 SVGAGI. The CDR3 loop spans 14 amino acids. The CDR3, as DNA: TGTGCCAGCAGCCCCCGGGAGACCCGCCAGCCCCAGCATTTT. Protein product: CASSPRETRQPQHF.

This chain links TRBV11-3 with TRBJ2-3; 13 bases are a match to TRBD2. J gave up 6 bases and V 4 bases, and 7 bases lay outside the gene matches. Germline assignment: CDR1 SGHNT and CDR2 YENEEA. CDR3 length equals 16 residues. CDR3 sequence reads: CASSSGTSGIWDTQYF. In DNA, the CDR3 is TGTGCCAGCAGCTCGGGGACTAGCGGGATATGGGATACGCAGTATTTT.

V usage is TRBV30 and J usage is TRBJ1-2, with TRBD1 matching 10 bases. V was clipped by 3 bases and J by 3 bases; unmatched bases: 4. Germline CDR1 is GTSNPN and CDR2 is SVGIG (reference sequence). The CDR3 covers 14 residues. CDR3: CAWSLDRGHYGYTF. As DNA, the CDR3 is TGTGCCTGGAGCCTAGACAGGGGGCACTATGGCTACACCTTC.

This chain connects TRBV4-3 to TRBJ2-3, with D perhaps matching TRBD2 (6 bases). CDR1 is LGHNA and CDR2 is YSLEER in the germline V gene. The germline V and J ends were trimmed by 1 base and 3 bases, with 11 bases remaining between them. The CDR3 is made up of 15 amino acids. This CDR3 is CASSQGPSVTDTQYF. Here the CDR3 DNA reads TGCGCCAGCAGCCAAGGACCTAGCGTAACAGATACGCAGTATTTT.

The chain combines TRBV28 with TRBJ2-7, with unresolved D. V lost 2 bases and J 3 bases, leaving 8 bases between the germline ends. CDR3 size: 13 residues. Germline V lookup: CDR1 MDHEN, CDR2 SYDVKM. The CDR3 DNA is TGTGCCAGCAGTTTAACAGCCATCTACGAGCAGTACTTC. Its protein product is CASSLTAIYEQYF.

The genes are TRBV9 and TRBJ1-1, with D possibly matching TRBD1 (6 bases). This CDR3 spans 14 amino acids. In germline, CDR1 is SGDLS, CDR2 YYNGEE. Trimming cost V 0 bases and J 7 bases, with 13 bases left between them. For the CDR3, the DNA is TGTGCCAGCAGCGTAGACAGGGTAGGAGGTGAAGCTTTCTTT. Residues: CASSVDRVGGEAFF.

The gene calls are TRBV7-2 and TRBJ2-1; 13 bases agree with TRBD2. The junction had 6 bases not matched to a gene; V was cut back by 4 bases and J by 9 bases. Germline assignment: CDR1 SGHTA and CDR2 FQGNSA. The CDR3 is made up of 15 amino acids. The CDR3 is CASSWTSGSYGEQFF. In DNA, the CDR3 is TGTGCCAGCAGCTGGACTAGCGGGAGTTATGGTGAGCAGTTCTTC.

As DNA, the CDR3 is TGTGCCAGCAGCCCAGGGCTAGCGTCCTACATAGATACGCAGTATTTT. Translated: CASSPGLASYIDTQYF. This chain links TRBV9 with TRBJ2-3, with D possibly matching TRBD2 (6 bases). Trimming pared 4 bases from V and 5 bases from J, leaving 20 bases between. CDR1 is SGDLS and CDR2 is YYNGEE in the germline V gene. The CDR3 extends over 16 amino acids.

The table lists this clone with a count of one. V gene TRBV5-4 combines with J gene TRBJ1-3; D uncertain. CDR3 length: 15 amino acids. Per germline, CDR1 SGHNT and CDR2 YYREEE (reference sequence). V was cut by 4 bases and J by 0 bases, with 11 bases left in between. The CDR3 DNA follows: TGTGCCAGCAGCAGCGGGGTAAACTCTGGAAACACCATATATTTT. It yields the protein CASSSGVNSGNTIYF.

The chain couples TRBV28 to TRBJ1-2; 7 nucleotides line up with TRBD1. V was clipped by 5 bases and J by 4 bases; unmatched bases: 10. The CDR3 sequence is 15 residues long. Germline V gene lookup returns CDR1 MDHEN and CDR2 SYDVKM. The CDR3 is CASSPLDRDGYGYTF. For the CDR3, the DNA is TGTGCCAGCAGTCCATTAGACAGGGATGGCTATGGCTACACCTTC.